The 28 T cell receptor beta chains below were found in one sample sequenced in a study of response to subunit inactivated influenza vaccine. MiXCR, applied by TCRdb to the RT-PCR reads, yields one record per CDR3 protein. Here the sample spans roughly 700,000 distinct CDR3 sequences, about 15% being singletons. Here the sequenced sample was PBMCs from blood, taken around 14 days before vaccination. The source of these receptors is a middle-aged man who received an inactivated influenza vaccine.

The chain combines TRBV18 with TRBJ2-1; D may be TRBD2 (6 bases). The ends were cut back, 0 bases at V and 8 bases at J, with 14 bases in the middle. This CDR3 contains 15 residues. Germline lookup yields CDR1 KGHSH and CDR2 LQKENI. The CDR3 sequence is CASSPPRGGNDEQFF. CDR3 bases: TGTGCCAGCTCACCACCGAGGGGAGGTAACGATGAGCAGTTCTTC.

This clonotype was counted between two and nine times. The CDR3 loop reads CASRAQWGVGETQYF. CDR3 bases: TGTGCCAGCAGAGCTCAATGGGGCGTCGGAGAGACCCAGTACTTC. The chain joins TRBV12-3 or TRBV12-4 to TRBJ2-5; possibly TRBD1 for D (5 bases). Trimming left V 6 bases short and J 4 bases short, with 18 bases between. CDR3 length: 15 residues.

This clonotype has just a few counts. The chain joins TRBV15 to TRBJ1-2; TRBD1 matches 8 bases. The CDR3 length is 17 residues. With 5 bases clipped from V and 6 bases from J, the junction kept 17 bases outside the gene matches. The germline V gene has CDR1 LNHNV and CDR2 YYDKDF (reference sequence). The CDR3 loop reads CATSSSRSFRGLNGYTF. CDR3 in DNA: TGTGCCACCAGCTCCTCGAGGTCGTTCAGGGGGCTGAATGGCTACACCTTC. The full variable domain, rest sourced from reference TRBV15 and TRBJ1-2, is DAMVIQNPRYQVTQFGKPVTLSCSQTLNHNVMYWYQQKSSQAPKLLFHYYDKDFNNEADTPDNFQSRRPNTSFCFLDIRSPGLGDTAMYLCATSSSRSFRGLNGYTFGSGTRLTVV.

The chain couples TRBV5-5 to TRBJ2-1, with D possibly TRBD2 on 6 matching bases. The CDR3 is made up of 12 amino acids. Germline CDR1 is SGHKS and CDR2 is YYEKEE (reference sequence). Between the trimmed V and J ends, which lost 5 bases and 8 bases, there was a span of 11 bases. CDR3 DNA sequence: TGTGCCAGCAGTCACCGCGGGGATGAGCAGTTCTTC. This gives the protein CASSHRGDEQFF.

This chain uses TRBV20-1 with TRBJ2-7; no reliable D call. V was clipped by 6 bases and J by 0 bases, with 15 bases between them. Germline V gives CDR1 DFQATT, CDR2 SNEGSKA (reference sequence). This CDR3 contains 14 residues. The CDR3 here is CSATWTSSSYEQYF. The CDR3 coding sequence is TGCAGTGCCACCTGGACCAGCAGCTCCTACGAGCAGTACTTC.

This clonotype was detected only a few times. The gene calls are TRBV20-1 and TRBJ2-1; 8 bases map to TRBD2. The CDR3 is 16 amino acids. Trimming took 1 base from V and 6 from J; bases not matched to a gene: 11. Germline V gene data show CDR1 as DFQATT and CDR2 as SNEGSKA (reference sequence). In DNA form, the CDR3 reads TGCAGTGCTAGAGGAACGGGACTAGGGGGACGCAATGAGCAGTTCTTC. Amino acids: CSARGTGLGGRNEQFF.

The chain uses TRBV7-2 and TRBJ2-5; 10 bases are a match to TRBD1. V gave up 2 bases and J gave up 4 bases; unmatched junction bases: 10. This CDR3 is 17 amino acids long. The germline V gene encodes CDR1 SGHTA and CDR2 FQGNSA. The CDR3 sequence is CASSLLGTGARRETQYF. As DNA, the CDR3 is TGTGCCAGCAGCTTATTGGGGACAGGGGCCCGCAGAGAGACCCAGTACTTC.

This clonotype came up a few times. Here the CDR3 reads CSASDRTSGSFRTYEQYF. The DNA of the CDR3 is TGCAGTGCTAGTGATCGGACTAGCGGGAGTTTTAGAACCTACGAGCAGTACTTC. V is TRBV20-1 and J is TRBJ2-7, with 13 nucleotides matching TRBD2. This CDR3 has 18 residues. V shed 3 bases, J shed 2 bases, and the junction held 13 bases outside the gene matches. Germline CDR1 reads DFQATT; CDR2 reads SNEGSKA (reference sequence).

This rearrangement joins TRBV5-6 to TRBJ2-3; D call uncertain. Germline CDR1 reads SGHDT; CDR2 reads YYEEEE. The length of the CDR3 is 13 residues. V gave up 2 bases and J gave up 4 bases, with 8 bases separating them. CDR3 nucleotide sequence: TGTGCCAGCAGCTTCTCTGCATCAGATACGCAGTATTTT. This gives the protein CASSFSASDTQYF.

The V call is TRBV20-1, the J call TRBJ2-5, with 7 bases lining up with TRBD2. This CDR3 contains 16 residues. V was pared by 0 bases and J by 1 base, with 8 bases of the junction left unmatched. The germline CDR1 and CDR2 sequences are DFQATT and SNEGSKA (reference sequence). The CDR3 loop reads CSARDLRESLQETQYF. The DNA of the CDR3 is TGCAGTGCTAGAGATTTGCGGGAGAGTCTCCAAGAGACCCAGTACTTC.

This clonotype was recorded many times. The chain is built from TRBV12-3 or TRBV12-4 and TRBJ1-1; a weak D match, TRBD1 (5 bases). This CDR3 is 14 amino acids long. V lost 5 bases, J lost 6 bases, and 16 bases lay in between. The CDR3 DNA reads as TGTGCCAGCAGTCCAGACAGAAAGTATCCTGAAGCTTTCTTT. Translated, it gives CASSPDRKYPEAFF.

The rearrangement links TRBV14 to TRBJ2-7; no clear D gene. The CDR3 length is 12 residues. The germline CDR1 and CDR2 sequences are SGHDN and FVKESK. V gave up 3 bases and J gave up 6 bases, with 9 bases separating them. The DNA for the CDR3 is TGTGCCAGCAGCCATGGACCCGGCGAGCAGTACTTC. Translating gives CASSHGPGEQYF.

This clonotype was counted between two and nine times. CDR3: CASSLSQVANTGELFF. The CDR3 nucleotides are TGTGCCAGCAGCTTGAGCCAGGTCGCGAACACCGGGGAGCTGTTTTTT. The genes are TRBV5-6 and TRBJ2-2; no firm D call. The CDR3 runs 16 residues. Germline V gene lookup returns CDR1 SGHDT and CDR2 YYEEEE. V lost 1 base, J lost 0 bases, and 10 bases lay in between.

This clonotype was observed many times. J is TRBJ2-7 and V is TRBV12-3 or TRBV12-4; TRBD2 aligns across 9 bases. V was clipped by 9 bases and J by 0 bases; unmatched bases: 6. The CDR3 spans 14 residues. The CDR3 DNA reads as TGTGCCAGTAGGCGGGAGGGAAGCTCCTACGAGCAGTACTTC. Its translation: CASRREGSSYEQYF.

The chain recombines TRBV6-1 with TRBJ1-2; D unclear. CDR3 length: 13 residues. Trimming shortened V by 11 bases and J by 2 bases, and 15 bases separated the two germline ends. Germline CDR1 and CDR2: MNHNS and SASEGT. In nucleotides, the CDR3 is TGTGCCTCATTCGCCCAGGCCAACTATGGCTACACCTTC. Its protein is CASFAQANYGYTF.

This clonotype occurred many times. The V gene is TRBV7-2, the J gene TRBJ2-4; D perhaps matches TRBD1 (5 bases). With 1 base removed from V and 0 bases from J, the gap between germline ends came to 7 bases. The CDR3 sequence is 15 residues long. CDR1 is SGHTA and CDR2 is FQGNSA in the germline V gene. The CDR3: CASSLDRLAKNIQYF. DNA for the CDR3: TGTGCCAGCAGCTTAGACAGGCTAGCCAAAAACATTCAGTACTTC.

This clonotype was seen ten or more times. The J gene is TRBJ2-3, the V gene TRBV12-3 or TRBV12-4; TRBD1 aligns across 7 bases. The V gene end was trimmed by 5 bases and the J gene end by 14 bases; junction bases not matched to a gene: 10. The CDR3 covers 12 residues. Written as DNA, the CDR3 is TGTGCCAGCAGTCAAGTCCCGGGACAGCCGTATTTT. It encodes CASSQVPGQPYF.

The table lists this clonotype with a few counts. The chain links TRBV12-3 or TRBV12-4 to TRBJ2-5, with 9 nucleotides matching TRBD1. After removal of 5 bases from V and 6 bases from J, the junction contained 10 bases not matched to a gene. The CDR3 is 15 amino acids. The CDR3 spells CASSGPPTGGKTQYF. CDR3 nucleotide sequence: TGTGCCAGCAGTGGCCCCCCGACAGGGGGGAAGACCCAGTACTTC.

In its sample, this clonotype was seen a few times. The chain couples TRBV12-3 or TRBV12-4 to TRBJ2-7; D unclear. Trimming left V 2 bases short and J 4 bases short, with 12 bases between. The CDR3 totals 14 residues. CDR3 in DNA: TGTGCCAGCAGTTTATCGCAGGTTACTTACGAGCAGTACTTC. Residues: CASSLSQVTYEQYF.

This clonotype was counted a few times. This chain joins TRBV3-1 and TRBJ1-6; TRBD1 matches at 8 bases. Germline V gene lookup returns CDR1 LGHDT and CDR2 YNNKEL (reference sequence). V shed 6 bases, J shed 10 bases, and the junction held 8 bases outside the gene matches. The CDR3 runs 14 residues. As DNA, the CDR3 is TGTGCCAGCAGGCAGACAGGGGAAACCTCACCCCTCCACTTT. Translated, it gives CASRQTGETSPLHF. The full variable domain, with the rest looked up from reference TRBV3-1 and TRBJ1-6, is DTAVSQTPKYLVTQMGNDKSIKCEQNLGHDTMYWYKQDSKKFLKIMFSYNNKELIINETVPNRFSPKSPDKAHLNLHINSLELGDSAVYFCASRQTGETSPLHFGNGTRLTVT.

Ten or more counts support this clonotype. This chain links TRBV6-1 with TRBJ2-7; D uncertain. This CDR3 has 13 amino acids. The V and J ends lost 5 bases and 6 bases respectively, with 14 bases between them. The V gene's germline CDR1 is MNHNS and CDR2 SASEGT. CDR3: CASSRGPTSEQYF. The CDR3 DNA reads as TGTGCCAGCAGTCGCGGACCAACCTCCGAGCAGTACTTC.

V usage is TRBV7-2 and J usage is TRBJ2-2; the D is unclear. V lost 2 bases to trimming and J lost 1 base, with 8 bases between them. The CDR3 is 15 amino acids. Germline V CDR1 and CDR2: SGHTA, FQGNSA. The CDR3 region is CASSLMGLNTGELFF. The CDR3 bases are TGTGCCAGCAGCTTAATGGGATTGAACACCGGGGAGCTGTTTTTT.

The sample holds many counts of this clonotype. CDR3 sequence (DNA): TGCGCCAGCAGCTTGGATCCAGGGGGCACAACTAATGAAAAACTGTTTTTT. This gives the protein CASSLDPGGTTNEKLFF. The chain is built from TRBV5-1 and TRBJ1-4, with 8 bases aligning to TRBD1. The CDR3 sequence is 17 residues long. V dropped 0 bases and J dropped 0; count of bases not matched to a gene: 4. Germline CDR1 and CDR2: SGHRS and YFSETQ.

The chain links TRBV6-1 to TRBJ2-1; D possibly corresponds to TRBD1 (5 bases). The CDR3 covers 15 residues. Trimming removed 1 base at V and 2 bases at J, with 9 bases between. The germline V gene encodes CDR1 MNHNS and CDR2 SASEGT. The CDR3: CASSEDRWTYNEQFF. The CDR3 bases are TGTGCCAGCAGTGAAGACAGGTGGACCTACAATGAGCAGTTCTTC.

This clonotype showed up just a few times. The chain joins TRBV20-1 to TRBJ2-1; D call uncertain. V lost 4 bases to trimming and J lost 10 bases, with 11 bases between them. Germline V gives CDR1 DFQATT, CDR2 SNEGSKA (reference sequence). The CDR3 length is 11 residues. CDR3 sequence reads: CSANSRKEQFF. For the CDR3, the DNA is TGCAGTGCTAATTCACGGAAGGAGCAGTTCTTC.

This clonotype has ten or more counts. The chain recombines TRBV20-1 with TRBJ2-7, with D tentatively TRBD2 (5 bases). Trimming shortened V by 6 bases and J by 0 bases, and 12 bases separated the two germline ends. Germline lookup yields CDR1 DFQATT and CDR2 SNEGSKA (reference sequence). The CDR3 length is 13 residues. In DNA, the CDR3 is TGCAGTGCGCGGACTTTTTCCTCCTACGAGCAGTACTTC. Translation gives CSARTFSSYEQYF.

The chain combines TRBV3-1 with TRBJ1-1; 7 nucleotides match TRBD1. This CDR3 is 14 amino acids long. Trimming removed 4 bases from V and 5 bases from J; junction bases left unmatched: 7. The germline gives CDR1 LGHDT, CDR2 YNNKEL (reference sequence). In DNA form, the CDR3 reads TGTGCCAGCAGCCTTTTCCCGGGACAGACTGAAGCTTTCTTT. It yields the protein CASSLFPGQTEAFF.

This clonotype was counted at least ten times. V and J are TRBV7-2 and TRBJ1-1, with D uncertain. Germline CDR1 and CDR2: SGHTA and FQGNSA. The CDR3 is 11 amino acids. The V gene lost 5 bases and the J gene lost 8 bases, with 9 bases spanning the gap. The CDR3 nucleotides read TGTGCCAGCAGCCTACTGGGCGAAGCTTTCTTT. Translation: CASSLLGEAFF.